This T cell receptor (beta chain) appears in the sequencing data of a study of cytotoxic CD8 clonotypes in ibrutinib-treated CLL. With sequencing, the targeted depth ranged from 1 in 200,000 to 1 in 1 million T cells. Method: immunoSEQ multiplex PCR; TCRdb's copy keeps in-frame clones and lacks some. The sample shows approximately 210,000 clones, around 72% of them seen only once. Notes on this clone: Its specificity is unknown.

Between the trimmed V and J ends, which lost 5 bases and 2 bases, there was a span of 10 bases. CDR1 is MGHRA and CDR2 is YSYEKL in the germline V gene. The CDR3 has 14 amino acids. Study conclusions and caveats: Clonality was higher at baseline than in age-matched healthy donors and tracked circulating CD8+ T-cell counts. Clonality grew at ibrutinib response; at progression, it decreased back toward baseline. Clonotypes that were public were uncommon, and they contracted or stayed stable on treatment.

The TCR comes from a human donor with chronic lymphocytic leukemia. This chain uses TRBV4-1 with TRBJ1-5; D may be TRBD1 (6 bases). Sample: PBMCs, taken after 24 months of ibrutinib treatment. CDR3 loop: CASSGGWGNQPQHF. As DNA, the CDR3 is TGCGCCAGCAGCGGGGGCTGGGGCAATCAGCCCCAGCATTTT.